A selection of T cell receptor beta chains follows, all from one sample in a study of cytomegalovirus exposure and HLA in healthy donors. The protocol was immunoSEQ multiplex PCR, while the TCRdb copy is restricted to in-frame clones and leaves out a portion. The table includes about 280,000 clones, around 90% detected once. Sequenced material: PBMCs. The origin of the receptors is a woman aged 18-29 years in good health and CMV-seronegative. Each CDR3 is given with its conserved first and last residue. Each record gives: D gene, J gene, clone size, V gene, CDR3 protein, CDR3 DNA. The D gene is left open where the match is weak. Only some rows state a clone size, as once, few, many or a class for expanded clones.

.,TRBJ1-1,.,TRBV21-1,CASSHWEARVKTEAFF,TGTGCCAGCAGCCACTGGGAGGCCAGGGTCAAAACTGAAGCTTTCTTT
TRBD1,TRBJ1-1,few,TRBV2,CASSVLQGPNTEAFF,TGTGCCAGCAGTGTATTACAGGGGCCTAACACTGAAGCTTTCTTT
TRBD1,TRBJ1-1,.,TRBV19,CASSIGTGGEAFF,TGTGCCAGTAGTATCGGGACAGGGGGCGAAGCTTTCTTT
.,TRBJ2-7,few,TRBV6-1,CASSEGIQGGDEQYF,TGTGCCAGCAGTGAAGGGATCCAGGGCGGGGACGAGCAGTACTTC
TRBD1,TRBJ1-5,once,TRBV5-6,CASSQTGGSSNQPQHF,TGTGCCAGCAGCCAGACAGGGGGCTCTAGCAATCAGCCCCAGCATTTT
.,TRBJ1-4,.,TRBV2,CASNRAGQSEKLFF,TGTGCCAGCAATCGAGCAGGACAGAGTGAAAAACTGTTTTTT
.,TRBJ1-2,.,TRBV21-1,CAPMTGLNYGYTF,TGTGCCCCAATGACAGGGCTGAACTATGGCTACACCTTC
TRBD1,TRBJ2-5,.,TRBV30,CAWVGGQGVWETQYF,TGTGCCTGGGTTGGAGGACAGGGAGTTTGGGAGACCCAGTACTTC
.,TRBJ1-5,.,TRBV10-1,CASSEGQAGGFNQPQHF,TGCGCCAGCAGTGAGGGTCAGGCCGGGGGGTTTAATCAGCCCCAGCATTTT
TRBD1,TRBJ1-5,once,TRBV10-3,CAIRSDRSSSNQPQHF,TGTGCCATCAGGTCGGACAGGTCGAGTAGCAATCAGCCCCAGCATTTT
.,TRBJ1-6,few,TRBV19,CASSIGGGLSPLHF,TGTGCCAGTAGTATAGGGGGGGGCCTTTCACCCCTCCACTTT
TRBD1,TRBJ1-1,few,TRBV5-6,CASSVGTGRANTEAFF,TGTGCCAGCAGCGTGGGGACAGGGAGGGCGAACACTGAAGCTTTCTTT
.,TRBJ2-3,.,TRBV4-1,CASSPGVDTQYF,TGCGCCAGCAGCCCAGGGGTAGATACGCAGTATTTT
TRBD1,TRBJ1-1,once,TRBV5-1,CASSDITGANTEAFF,TGCGCCAGCAGTGACATAACAGGGGCGAACACTGAAGCTTTCTTT
.,TRBJ2-3,.,TRBV6-6,CASSNPGHSTDTQYF,TGTGCCAGCAGTAATCCGGGACATAGCACAGATACGCAGTATTTT
.,TRBJ1-2,.,TRBV11-2,CASSLAGAHGYTF,TGTGCCAGCAGCTTAGCAGGGGCCCATGGCTACACCTTC
.,TRBJ2-7,.,TRBV27,CASSRGYEQYF,TGTGCCAGCAGTAGGGGATACGAGCAGTACTTC
.,TRBJ2-5,.,TRBV6-6,CASSYAGQSQETQYF,TGTGCCAGCAGTTACGCCGGACAATCCCAAGAGACCCAGTACTTC
TRBD2,TRBJ2-5,.,TRBV4-1,CASSQTGRRIQETQYF,TGCGCCAGCAGCCAGACCGGGAGGCGAATACAAGAGACCCAGTACTTC
TRBD1,TRBJ1-1,few,TRBV5-6,CASSLRQGLTEAFF,TGTGCCAGCAGCTTGAGACAGGGACTCACTGAAGCTTTCTTT
TRBD1,TRBJ1-1,once,TRBV4-2,CASSQGTGAMNTEAFF,TGTGCCAGCAGCCAAGGGACAGGGGCGATGAACACTGAAGCTTTCTTT
TRBD1,TRBJ2-2,once,TRBV5-1,CASSFGTGSGGELFF,TGCGCCAGCAGCTTCGGGACAGGGTCCGGCGGGGAGCTGTTTTTT
TRBD1,TRBJ1-4,.,TRBV11-2,CASSYLRTGGTEKLFF,TGTGCCAGCAGCTATCTTCGGACAGGGGGCACTGAAAAACTGTTTTTT
TRBD2,TRBJ2-3,.,TRBV5-1,CASSVTSGGVDTQYF,TGCGCCAGCAGCGTTACTAGCGGGGGCGTAGATACGCAGTATTTT
.,TRBJ2-1,.,TRBV15,CATSRVRGSAYNEQFF,TGTGCCACCAGCAGAGTTCGCGGGTCGGCCTACAATGAGCAGTTCTTC
TRBD1,TRBJ2-5,.,TRBV7-9,CSSSKGAPQETQYF,TGTTCCAGCAGCAAGGGGGCCCCTCAAGAGACCCAGTACTTC
.,TRBJ2-7,.,TRBV19,CASSPQAMENEQYF,TGTGCCAGTAGTCCACAGGCAATGGAGAACGAGCAGTACTTC
TRBD1,TRBJ2-5,once,TRBV7-8,CASSRDRGETQYF,TGTGCCAGCAGCCGAGACAGGGGGGAGACCCAGTACTTC
TRBD2,TRBJ2-1,.,TRBV9,CASSVASGGGPEQFF,TGTGCCAGCAGCGTAGCTAGCGGGGGCGGACCGGAGCAGTTCTTC
.,TRBJ1-3,.,TRBV19,CATKQGNTIYF,TGTGCCACTAAACAGGGAAACACCATATATTTT
TRBD2,TRBJ2-3,.,TRBV19,CASTGLASDTQYF,TGTGCCAGTACGGGACTAGCGTCGGATACGCAGTATTTT
TRBD1,TRBJ2-6,.,TRBV10-2,CASSPRDRGLYGANVLTF,TGCGCCAGCAGCCCGAGGGACAGGGGGCTCTATGGGGCCAACGTCCTGACTTTC
.,TRBJ1-2,.,TRBV9,CASSFGQLNYGYTF,TGTGCCAGCAGCTTTGGACAGTTAAACTATGGCTACACCTTC
.,TRBJ2-3,.,TRBV5-4,CASNRLQGTDTQYF,TGTGCCAGCAACCGACTCCAGGGTACAGATACGCAGTATTTT
.,TRBJ1-1,few,TRBV6-1,CASSEYIENTEAFF,TGTGCCAGCAGTGAATATATAGAGAACACTGAAGCTTTCTTT
TRBD1,TRBJ2-7,.,TRBV10-3,CAITGTGPTYEQYF,TGTGCCATCACCGGGACAGGACCCACCTACGAGCAGTACTTC
TRBD2,TRBJ2-7,.,TRBV5-1,CASSLGIDGAGDYEQYF,TGCGCCAGCAGCTTGGGGATTGATGGGGCGGGAGACTACGAGCAGTACTTC
TRBD1,TRBJ1-2,once,TRBV27,CASSLWGTDLPTNYGYTF,TGTGCCAGCAGTTTATGGGGGACAGATCTACCGACTAACTATGGCTACACCTTC
.,TRBJ2-1,.,TRBV7-9,CASSLGPQNRRDEQFF,TGTGCCAGCAGCTTAGGCCCCCAAAACCGGCGGGATGAGCAGTTCTTC
TRBD1,TRBJ1-4,few,TRBV6-1,CASSERAGGSEKLFF,TGTGCCAGCAGTGAAAGGGCAGGGGGCAGTGAAAAACTGTTTTTT